This TCR beta chain is drawn from a study of T cells in narcolepsy. Turning to the study itself: Healthy controls were enrolled alongside patients with narcolepsy type 1 or type 2. Findings of the study overall: No autoreactive T cell clone sequences appeared in some memory CD4+ repertoires. Autoreactive HCRT-specific and TRIB2-specific clonotypes were marked in same-patient CSF-versus-blood CD4+ comparisons.

Germline loops: CDR1 SNHLY, CDR2 FYNNEI. Trimming shortened V by 8 bases and J by 3 bases, and 10 bases separated the two germline ends. CDR3 length: 13 amino acids. Clones were read by immunoSEQ multiplex PCR, and TCRdb kept only the in-frame ones, dropping some. The sample lists about 40,000 clones; approximately 89% were seen once. About this clone itself: No antigen is known for it.

The sequence derives from a human donor with narcolepsy. The sequenced sample consisted of CD45RA- memory CD4+ T cells from PBMCs. The genes are TRBV2 and TRBJ1-4, with D unclear. Here the CDR3 DNA reads TGTGCCAGCCACAGAGACCCTAATGAAAAACTGTTTTTT. Amino acids: CASHRDPNEKLFF.